The clone carrying this T cell receptor beta chain turned up a few times. Its antigen is as yet unknown. The data were obtained in a study of T cells in Graves' hyperthyroidism and ophthalmopathy. Study-wide findings and caveats: Ophthalmopathy was predicted by the model a median of 6.5 months ahead of onset.

Template material for amplifying TCR beta CDR3 regions consisted of RNA transcripts. The primer set for the first-round RT-PCR of the TCR CDR3 was HTBI. TCRdb called the multiplex PCR reads again in MiXCR, with one record for every CDR3 protein. The sample lists approximately 600,000 distinct CDR3 sequences, 14% occurring once. V lost 7 bases, J lost 0 bases, and 11 bases lay in between. CDR1 and CDR2 (germline): MNHEY, SVGEGT. The CDR3 runs to 14 residues. This TCR was recovered from a woman aged 30 to 39 with Graves' hyperthyroidism that later progressed to Graves' ophthalmopathy. The sequencing sample was made of blood. The chain has TRBV6-2 or TRBV6-3 and TRBJ2-3, with D perhaps matching TRBD1 or TRBD2 (6 bases each). The CDR3 DNA reads TGTGCCAGCACCGGGGGCACTAGCACAGATACGCAGTATTTT. Its translation: CASTGGTSTDTQYF.